The rows below give T cell receptor beta chains drawn from one sample of a study of T cells in localized non-small cell lung cancer. The data were produced by immunoSEQ multiplex PCR, yet TCRdb's version contains in-frame clones alone and is incomplete. The table lists 1,500 to 2,000 clones, roughly 25% of them singletons. Here the sequenced sample was normal lung tissue next to the tumor, taken before any cancer treatment. These receptors all stem from a female donor at least 60 years old with stage II lung adenocarcinoma. CDR3s include the opening cysteine and the closing phenylalanine or tryptophan. D genes are given only for firm matches. Only some rows state a clone size, as once, few, many or a class for expanded clones.

D: .; length: 15; size: .; V: TRBV19; J: TRBJ2-2; DNA: TGTGCCAGTAGTATAGCAGGGGCGAACACCGGGGAGCTGTTTTTT; CDR3: CASSIAGANTGELFF
D: .; length: 14; size: few; V: TRBV18; J: TRBJ1-1; DNA: TGTGCCAGCTCACCACCCCGGACAGACACTGAAGCTTTCTTT; CDR3: CASSPPRTDTEAFF
D: TRBD2; length: 14; size: .; V: TRBV6-8; J: TRBJ2-7; DNA: TGTGCCAGCGCCGGGCTAGCGGGGGGAGGTGAGCAGTACTTC; CDR3: CASAGLAGGGEQYF
D: TRBD1; length: 15; size: few; V: TRBV19; J: TRBJ1-1; DNA: TGTGCCAGTAGTATGTGGGACAGTTCCAACACTGAAGCTTTCTTT; CDR3: CASSMWDSSNTEAFF
D: .; length: 14; size: few; V: TRBV19; J: TRBJ1-5; DNA: TGTGCCAGTAGTCGGGAGGGGCTTCGGCAGCCCCAGCATTTT; CDR3: CASSREGLRQPQHF
D: TRBD2; length: 15; size: .; V: TRBV6-8; J: TRBJ2-5; DNA: TGTGCCAGCAGTGAGACTAGCGGGGACCAAGAGACCCAGTACTTC; CDR3: CASSETSGDQETQYF
D: .; length: 13; size: large; V: TRBV19; J: TRBJ2-2; DNA: TGTGCCAGTAGCCCGGACTACACCGGGGAGCTGTTTTTT; CDR3: CASSPDYTGELFF
D: .; length: 14; size: .; V: TRBV6-8; J: TRBJ1-3; DNA: TGTGCCAGCATTCTTACAGGGAGAGGAAACACCATATATTTT; CDR3: CASILTGRGNTIYF
D: TRBD1; length: 15; size: medium-sized; V: TRBV6-8; J: TRBJ1-6; DNA: TGTGCCAGCAGTTACTTCACAGGGGGTGGTTCACCCCTCCACTTT; CDR3: CASSYFTGGGSPLHF
D: .; length: 15; size: .; V: TRBV19; J: TRBJ1-5; DNA: TGTGCCAGTAGAGCGGCCCCCCTGGGAAATCAGCCCCAGCATTTT; CDR3: CASRAAPLGNQPQHF
D: TRBD1; length: 13; size: few; V: TRBV6-8; J: TRBJ1-1; DNA: TGTGCCAGCAGCCTCGGACAGGCCACTGAAGCTTTCTTT; CDR3: CASSLGQATEAFF
D: TRBD1; length: 15; size: medium-sized; V: TRBV11-3; J: TRBJ1-5; DNA: TGTGCCAGCAGCGCCTCGGGACAGAGCAATCAGCCCCAGCATTTT; CDR3: CASSASGQSNQPQHF
D: .; length: 15; size: .; V: TRBV10-2; J: TRBJ2-1; DNA: TGCGCCAGCTGGAAGGGTGGCGGTTCCTACAATGAGCAGTTCTTC; CDR3: CASWKGGGSYNEQFF
D: TRBD1; length: 15; size: .; V: TRBV6-8; J: TRBJ2-1; DNA: TGTGCCATCAGTGTCGGGACAGGGACCTACAATGAGCAGTTCTTC; CDR3: CAISVGTGTYNEQFF
D: .; length: 15; size: .; V: TRBV5-1; J: TRBJ1-5; DNA: TGCGCCAGCAGCTTGGCCGGGGCTAACAATCAGCCCCAGCATTTT; CDR3: CASSLAGANNQPQHF
D: .; length: 15; size: .; V: TRBV11-3; J: TRBJ2-3; DNA: TGTGCCAGCAGCTTAGGGATACGGGGTGGAGATACGCAGTATTTT; CDR3: CASSLGIRGGDTQYF
D: .; length: 14; size: medium-sized; V: TRBV11-3; J: TRBJ1-1; DNA: TGTGCCAGCAGCTTAGATAATAGGGGTACTGAAGCTTTCTTT; CDR3: CASSLDNRGTEAFF
D: .; length: 13; size: few; V: TRBV9; J: TRBJ2-1; DNA: TGTGCCAGCAGCGTAGCTAAGGGCAACGAGCAGTTCTTC; CDR3: CASSVAKGNEQFF
D: .; length: 15; size: once; V: TRBV28; J: TRBJ1-5; DNA: TGTGCCAGCACACCCCGAGGGGAGGGAAATCAGCCCCAGCATTTT; CDR3: CASTPRGEGNQPQHF
D: TRBD2; length: 15; size: .; V: TRBV29-1; J: TRBJ2-3; DNA: TGCAGCGGAGGGACTAGCGGGGGGTATGCAGATACGCAGTATTTT; CDR3: CSGGTSGGYADTQYF
D: TRBD1; length: 15; size: .; V: TRBV18; J: TRBJ1-5; DNA: TGTGCCAGCTCACCAAGGGGACAGTGGGATCAGCCCCAGCATTTT; CDR3: CASSPRGQWDQPQHF
D: .; length: 14; size: .; V: TRBV29-1; J: TRBJ1-1; DNA: TGCAGCGCCCTTCCGGGACCGCTGAACACTGAAGCTTTCTTT; CDR3: CSALPGPLNTEAFF
D: .; length: 16; size: .; V: TRBV6-8; J: TRBJ2-1; DNA: TGTGCCAGCAGTTACGGGGGGGCTGGTTGGCACGATGAGCAGTTCTTC; CDR3: CASSYGGAGWHDEQFF